The rows below give T cell receptor beta chains drawn from one sample of a study of blood T cell repertoires in COVID-19. Here immunoSEQ multiplex PCR was the method, and the copy in TCRdb shows in-frame clones only, minus some. The sample lists about 200,000 clones, approximately 85% occurring once. Sequencing used peripheral blood. The receptors come from a man in his sixties with acute or convalescent COVID-19. CDR3s include the opening cysteine and the closing phenylalanine or tryptophan. The order of the fields is V gene, clone size, J gene, D gene, CDR3 protein, CDR3 DNA. A D gene is named only where the DNA matches it firmly. Where a row states a size, it is once, few, many or the class of an expanded clone; other rows omit it.

V: TRBV28
size: NA
J: TRBJ2-7
D: NA
CDR3: CASLTFQGSYEQYF
DNA: TGTGCCAGCCTAACGTTCCAGGGATCCTACGAGCAGTACTTC

V: TRBV6-4
size: once
J: TRBJ2-2
D: TRBD2
CDR3: CASSSSGRDTGELFF
DNA: TGTGCCAGCAGTTCTAGCGGGAGGGACACCGGGGAGCTGTTTTTT

V: TRBV19
size: once
J: TRBJ2-7
D: TRBD1
CDR3: CASSIGTGSIPYEQYF
DNA: TGTGCCAGTAGTATAGGGACAGGGAGTATCCCCTACGAGCAGTACTTC

V: TRBV6-6
size: NA
J: TRBJ2-5
D: NA
CDR3: CASSWRGQETQYF
DNA: TGTGCCAGCAGTTGGCGCGGCCAAGAGACCCAGTACTTC

V: TRBV6-6
size: NA
J: TRBJ2-7
D: TRBD2
CDR3: CASSPGLGSSYEQYF
DNA: TGTGCCAGCAGCCCGGGACTAGGGAGTTCCTACGAGCAGTACTTC

V: TRBV27
size: NA
J: TRBJ1-1
D: NA
CDR3: CASSLSGTSPKDTEAFF
DNA: TGTGCCAGCAGTTTATCCGGGACTTCCCCGAAAGACACTGAAGCTTTCTTT

V: TRBV19
size: NA
J: TRBJ2-3
D: TRBD2
CDR3: CASSPERTSGGGTDTQYF
DNA: TGTGCCAGTAGTCCAGAGAGGACTAGCGGGGGGGGCACAGATACGCAGTATTTT

V: TRBV6-6
size: NA
J: TRBJ2-1
D: TRBD1
CDR3: CASSSGTGVGREQFF
DNA: TGTGCCAGCAGCTCCGGGACAGGGGTTGGGCGGGAGCAGTTCTTC

V: TRBV30
size: NA
J: TRBJ1-3
D: NA
CDR3: CAWSVLRGGWGSGNTIYF
DNA: TGTGCCTGGAGTGTATTAAGGGGAGGTTGGGGCTCTGGAAACACCATATATTTT

V: TRBV9
size: NA
J: TRBJ2-2
D: TRBD1
CDR3: CASSVGTGTRTGELFF
DNA: TGTGCCAGCAGCGTGGGGACAGGGACCCGCACCGGGGAGCTGTTTTTT

V: TRBV19
size: NA
J: TRBJ2-3
D: TRBD2
CDR3: CASSYAVGGRSTDTQYF
DNA: TGTGCCAGTAGTTACGCAGTCGGCGGGAGGAGCACAGATACGCAGTATTTT

V: TRBV28
size: NA
J: TRBJ2-2
D: TRBD2
CDR3: CASSPGTSGLGRELFF
DNA: TGTGCCAGCAGTCCGGGGACTAGCGGGCTAGGCCGGGAGCTGTTTTTT

V: TRBV7-8
size: NA
J: TRBJ2-7
D: NA
CDR3: CASSSPGLILYEQYF
DNA: TGTGCCAGCAGCTCCCCGGGACTCATACTCTACGAGCAGTACTTC

V: TRBV6-5
size: NA
J: TRBJ2-7
D: TRBD2
CDR3: CASRLREGQNEQYF
DNA: TGTGCCAGCAGGTTGCGGGAGGGCCAGAACGAGCAGTACTTC

V: TRBV12-3/TRBV12-4
size: NA
J: TRBJ1-1
D: NA
CDR3: CASTIRNTEAFF
DNA: TGTGCCAGCACTATACGGAACACTGAAGCTTTCTTT

V: TRBV24-1
size: few
J: TRBJ2-1
D: TRBD1
CDR3: CATSGTVYNEQFF
DNA: TGTGCCACCTCCGGGACAGTATACAATGAGCAGTTCTTC

V: TRBV19
size: NA
J: TRBJ1-5
D: NA
CDR3: CASRGVYSNQPQHF
DNA: TGTGCCAGTAGAGGGGTTTATAGCAATCAGCCCCAGCATTTT

V: TRBV5-4
size: NA
J: TRBJ2-6
D: TRBD1
CDR3: CASSPGTGPSGANVLTF
DNA: TGTGCCAGCAGCCCTGGGACAGGGCCCTCTGGGGCCAACGTCCTGACTTTC

V: TRBV6-5
size: NA
J: TRBJ2-1
D: NA
CDR3: CASNSGSDEQFF
DNA: TGTGCCAGTAATAGCGGATCGGATGAGCAGTTCTTC

V: TRBV6-6
size: NA
J: TRBJ2-5
D: NA
CDR3: CASSYGGLGETQYF
DNA: TGTGCCAGCAGTTACGGAGGGTTAGGAGAGACCCAGTACTTC

V: TRBV4-1
size: NA
J: TRBJ2-5
D: TRBD2
CDR3: CASSQGREREVKETQYF
DNA: TGCGCCAGCAGCCAGGGCCGGGAGCGGGAGGTTAAAGAGACCCAGTACTTC

V: TRBV14
size: NA
J: TRBJ2-1
D: TRBD2
CDR3: CASSQGHSGDPRQFF
DNA: TGTGCCAGCAGCCAAGGTCATAGCGGGGACCCACGGCAGTTCTTC

V: TRBV2
size: NA
J: TRBJ1-5
D: TRBD1
CDR3: CATRLGDRNQPQHF
DNA: TGTGCCACCCGACTAGGGGACAGAAATCAGCCCCAGCATTTT

V: TRBV5-1
size: NA
J: TRBJ1-2
D: TRBD1
CDR3: CASSVQGDGYTF
DNA: TGCGCCAGCAGCGTGCAGGGGGATGGCTACACCTTC

V: TRBV11-3
size: NA
J: TRBJ2-3
D: TRBD1
CDR3: CASSSGQGGTDTQYF
DNA: TGTGCCAGCAGCTCCGGACAGGGGGGCACAGATACGCAGTATTTT

V: TRBV21-1
size: NA
J: TRBJ2-7
D: NA
CDR3: CASSKDLGTSGRGHEQYF
DNA: TGTGCCAGCAGCAAAGATCTGGGGACTAGCGGGAGGGGACACGAGCAGTACTTC